This TCR beta chain appears in the sequencing data of a study of OX40 agonist ivuxolimab in advanced cancers. Trimming left V 1 base short and J 4 bases short, with 8 bases between. Germline CDR1 is SGHAT and CDR2 is FQNNGV. The CDR3 length is 14 residues. The table came from immunoSEQ multiplex PCR; TCRdb's copy has only in-frame clones and leaves some out. The table records some 15,000 clones, roughly nine tenths of them present only once. V is TRBV11-2 and J is TRBJ1-5, with no clear D. The receptor's source is an adult with an advanced solid tumor such as melanoma, head and neck, liver or kidney cancer. The sample consisted of CD4+ or CD8+ T cells sorted from blood, taken in a trial of the OX40 agonist ivuxolimab. CDR3 residues: CASSLAAGNQPQHF. CDR3 sequence (DNA): TGTGCCAGCAGCTTAGCGGCGGGAAATCAGCCCCAGCATTTT.